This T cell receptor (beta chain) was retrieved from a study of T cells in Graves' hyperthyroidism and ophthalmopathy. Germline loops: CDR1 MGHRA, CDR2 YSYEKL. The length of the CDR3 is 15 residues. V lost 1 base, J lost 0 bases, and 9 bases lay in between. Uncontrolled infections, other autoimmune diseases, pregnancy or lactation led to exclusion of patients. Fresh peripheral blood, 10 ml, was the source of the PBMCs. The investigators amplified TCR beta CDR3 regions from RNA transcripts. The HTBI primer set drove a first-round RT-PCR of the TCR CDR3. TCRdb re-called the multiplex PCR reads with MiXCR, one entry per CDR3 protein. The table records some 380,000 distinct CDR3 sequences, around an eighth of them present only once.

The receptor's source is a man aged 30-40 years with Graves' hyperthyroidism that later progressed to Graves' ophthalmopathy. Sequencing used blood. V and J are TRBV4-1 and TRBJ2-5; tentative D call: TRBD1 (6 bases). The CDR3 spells CASSQGTVYQETQYF. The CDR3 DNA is TGCGCCAGCAGCCAAGGGACAGTGTACCAAGAGACCCAGTACTTC.